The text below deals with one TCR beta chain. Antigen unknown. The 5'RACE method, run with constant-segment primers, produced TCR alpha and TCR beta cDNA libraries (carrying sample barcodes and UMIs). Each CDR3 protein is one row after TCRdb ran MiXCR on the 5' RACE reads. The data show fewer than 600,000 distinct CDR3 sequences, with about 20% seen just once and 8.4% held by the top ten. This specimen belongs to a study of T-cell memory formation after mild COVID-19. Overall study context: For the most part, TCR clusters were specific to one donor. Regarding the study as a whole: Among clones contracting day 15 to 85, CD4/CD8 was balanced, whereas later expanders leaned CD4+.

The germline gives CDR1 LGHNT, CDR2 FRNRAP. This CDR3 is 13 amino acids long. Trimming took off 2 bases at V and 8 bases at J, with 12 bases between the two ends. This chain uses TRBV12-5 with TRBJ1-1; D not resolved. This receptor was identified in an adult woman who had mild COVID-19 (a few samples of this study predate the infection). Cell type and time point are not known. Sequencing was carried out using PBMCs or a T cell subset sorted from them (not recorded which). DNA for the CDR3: TGTGCTAGTGGTTTGCTAGGACTCACCGAAGCTTTCTTT. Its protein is CASGLLGLTEAFF. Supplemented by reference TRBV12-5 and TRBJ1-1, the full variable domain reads DARVTQTPRHKVTEMGQEVTMRCQPILGHNTVFWYRQTMMQGLELLAYFRNRAPLDDSGMPKDRFSAEMPDATLATLKIQPSEPRDSAVYFCASGLLGLTEAFFGQGTRLTVV.